This T cell receptor beta chain is drawn from a study of blood T cell repertoires in COVID-19. The CDR3 totals 14 residues. Trimming took 3 bases from V and 4 from J; bases not matched to a gene: 0. The germline gives CDR1 SEHNR, CDR2 FQNEAQ (reference sequence). Authors' processing steps: Amplification from reference gene primers served as the basis for estimated nucleated cell counts. Profiled with immunoSEQ multiplex PCR; TCRdb holds only in-frame clones, not every one. The DNA gave D and trimming, while V, J and clone size come from that table. The sample comprises about 75,000 clones, roughly 90% of which are singletons, and approximately 2.5% rests with the top ten.

Specimen: peripheral blood. This clonotype was obtained from a human donor in a cohort sampled during active COVID-19. The chain recombines TRBV7-9 with TRBJ1-5; 10 nucleotides line up with TRBD1. The CDR3 sequence is CASSLDRGNQPQHF. CDR3 DNA sequence: TGTGCCAGCAGCTTGGACAGGGGGAATCAGCCCCAGCATTTT.